The sample holds many counts of the clone carrying this T cell receptor (beta chain). Its target is not known. Some clones are missing from TCRdb's copy, which holds only in-frame ones; the method was immunoSEQ multiplex PCR. The sample has some 17,000 clones, none seen only once; the top ten hold approximately 0.54%. Germline CDR1 MDHEN, CDR2 SYDVKM. The CDR3 is 17 residues long. The V and J ends lost 5 bases and 2 bases respectively, with 19 bases between them. The entry originates in a study of T cells after posttransplantation cyclophosphamide. Study-level points and caveats: Later blood repertoires were often dominated by clones from the donor CD8+ memory compartment.

Treatment was busulfan-fludarabine conditioning, a marrow graft, and cyclophosphamide on days +3 and +4. The sample consisted of PBMCs, taken after allogeneic stem cell transplant with posttransplant cyclophosphamide. V is TRBV28 and J is TRBJ2-4, with a tentative D call TRBD1 (6 bases). The origin of this receptor is a female patient aged 25-39 years who received an allogeneic stem cell transplant from a related donor, was CMV-positive, and had no GVHD. Part of the T cells may come from the graft donor. The CDR3 spells CASSLLTKQGTKNIQYF. Written as DNA, the CDR3 is TGTGCCAGCAGTCTTCTCACCAAACAGGGAACCAAAAACATTCAGTACTTC.